This T cell receptor beta chain derives from a study of T cell responses to AZD1222 COVID-19 vaccine. The CDR3 runs 17 residues. Germline V CDR1 and CDR2: SGHTA, FQGNSA. After removal of 4 bases from V and 2 bases from J, the junction contained 9 bases not matched to a gene. Clones were read by immunoSEQ multiplex PCR, and TCRdb kept only the in-frame ones, dropping some. The sample has 70,000 or so clones; around 87% are singletons. The specimen was peripheral blood, collected on day 0 of AZD1222 vaccination. The TCR originated in an adult in good health. The chain joins TRBV7-2 to TRBJ1-3, with 9 nucleotides matching TRBD1. CDR3 amino acids: CASSSWDRVKTGNTIYF. DNA for the CDR3: TGTGCCAGCAGCTCTTGGGACAGGGTGAAAACTGGAAACACCATATATTTT.